This T cell receptor (beta chain) was retrieved from a study of blood T cells in healthy people across ages. With a J-beta primer mix and a sample-barcoded 5' primer, a second PCR ran 7 to 11 cycles. TCRdb reanalysed the 5' RACE reads using MiXCR and keeps one entry per CDR3 protein. The repertoire has a few hundred thousand distinct CDR3 sequences, over 45% of them found once; the top ten carry approximately 51%. The sequenced material came from blood. The receptor comes from a man between 60 and 75 years old in good health.

CDR3 sequence reads: CASTSTPGGGEQYF. The CDR3, as DNA: TGTGCCAGCACCTCAACCCCGGGCGGGGGCGAGCAGTACTTC. The chain carries TRBV3-1 and TRBJ2-7; 7 nucleotides agree with TRBD2. The CDR3 runs to 14 residues. With 7 bases clipped from V and 6 bases from J, the junction kept 12 bases outside the gene matches. In germline, CDR1 is LGHDT, CDR2 YNNKEL (reference sequence).